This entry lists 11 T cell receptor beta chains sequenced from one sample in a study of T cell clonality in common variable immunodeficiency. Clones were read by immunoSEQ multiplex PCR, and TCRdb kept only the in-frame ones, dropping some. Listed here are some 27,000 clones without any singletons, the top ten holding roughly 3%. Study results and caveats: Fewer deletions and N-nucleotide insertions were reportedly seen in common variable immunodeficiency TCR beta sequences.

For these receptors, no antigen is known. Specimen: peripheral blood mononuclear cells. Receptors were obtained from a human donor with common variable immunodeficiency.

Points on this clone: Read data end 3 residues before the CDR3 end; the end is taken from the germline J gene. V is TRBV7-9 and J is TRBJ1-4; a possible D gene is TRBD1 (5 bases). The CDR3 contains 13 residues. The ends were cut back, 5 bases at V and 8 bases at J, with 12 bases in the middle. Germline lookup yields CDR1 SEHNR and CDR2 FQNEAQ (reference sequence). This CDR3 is CASSPPGGEKLFF. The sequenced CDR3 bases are TGTGCCAGCAGCCCCCCTGGGGGGGAAAAA.

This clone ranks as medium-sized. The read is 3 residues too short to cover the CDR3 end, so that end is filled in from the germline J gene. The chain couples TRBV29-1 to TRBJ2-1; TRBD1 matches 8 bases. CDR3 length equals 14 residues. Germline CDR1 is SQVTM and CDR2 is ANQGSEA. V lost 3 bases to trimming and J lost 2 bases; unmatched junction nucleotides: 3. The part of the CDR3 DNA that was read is TGCAGCGTTGAGACAGGGGCTACCTACAATGAG. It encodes CSVETGATYNE. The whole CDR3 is CSVETGATYNEQFF.

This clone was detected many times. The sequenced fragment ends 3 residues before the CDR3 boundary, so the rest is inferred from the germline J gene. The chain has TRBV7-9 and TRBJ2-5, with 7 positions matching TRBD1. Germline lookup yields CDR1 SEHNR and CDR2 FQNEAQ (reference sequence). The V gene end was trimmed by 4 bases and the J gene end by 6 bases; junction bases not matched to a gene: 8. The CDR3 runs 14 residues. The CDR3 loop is CASSSVQGVQTQYF. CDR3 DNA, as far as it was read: TGTGCCAGCAGCTCGGTCCAGGGGGTACAGACC.

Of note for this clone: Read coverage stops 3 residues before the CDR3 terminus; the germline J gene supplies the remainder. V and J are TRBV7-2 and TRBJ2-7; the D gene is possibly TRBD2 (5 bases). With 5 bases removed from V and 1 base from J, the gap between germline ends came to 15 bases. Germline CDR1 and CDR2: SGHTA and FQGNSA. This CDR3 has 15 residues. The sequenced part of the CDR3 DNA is TGTGCCAGCAGCAAAGAGGGCAGATTTTCCTACGAG. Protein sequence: CASSKEGRFSYE. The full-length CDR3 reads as CASSKEGRFSYEQYF.

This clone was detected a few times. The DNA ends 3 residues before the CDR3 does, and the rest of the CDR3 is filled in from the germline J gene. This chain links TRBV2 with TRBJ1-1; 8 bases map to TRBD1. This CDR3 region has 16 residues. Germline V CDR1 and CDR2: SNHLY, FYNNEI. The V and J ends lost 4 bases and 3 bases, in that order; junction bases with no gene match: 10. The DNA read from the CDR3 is TGTGCCAGCAGTGGGGGCCAGGGGGCGCAGGACACTGAA. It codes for CASSGGQGAQDTE. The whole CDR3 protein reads CASSGGQGAQDTEAFF. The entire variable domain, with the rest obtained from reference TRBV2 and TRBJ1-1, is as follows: EPEVTQTPSHQVTQMGQEVILRCVPISNHLYFYWYRQILGQKVEFLVSFYNNEISEKSEIFDDQFSVERPDGSNFTLKIRSTKLEDSAMYFCASSGGQGAQDTEAFFGQGTRLTVV.

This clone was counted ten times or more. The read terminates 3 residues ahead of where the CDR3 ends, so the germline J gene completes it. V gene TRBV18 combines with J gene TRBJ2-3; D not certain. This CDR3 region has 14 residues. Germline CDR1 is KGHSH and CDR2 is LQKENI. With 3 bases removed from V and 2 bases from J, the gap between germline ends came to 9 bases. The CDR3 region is CASSPTGLTDTQYF. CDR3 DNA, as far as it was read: TGTGCCAGCTCACCGACGGGTCTCACAGATACG.

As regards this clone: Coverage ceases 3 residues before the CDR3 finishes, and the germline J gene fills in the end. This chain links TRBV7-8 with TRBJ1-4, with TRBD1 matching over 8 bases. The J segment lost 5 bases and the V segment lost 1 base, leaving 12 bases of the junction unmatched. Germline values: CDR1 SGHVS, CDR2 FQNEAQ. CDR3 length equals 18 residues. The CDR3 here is CASSLVGGTGVSNEKLFF. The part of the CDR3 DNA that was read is TGTGCCAGCAGCTTAGTTGGCGGGACAGGAGTTTCGAATGAAAAA.

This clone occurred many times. The CDR3 reads CSARGGGRGSSYEQYF. The part of the CDR3 DNA that was read is TGCAGTGCTAGAGGGGGAGGGCGGGGGAGCTCCTACGAG. The rearrangement uses TRBV20-1 and TRBJ2-7; 7 nucleotides align to TRBD2. The read terminates 3 residues ahead of where the CDR3 ends, so the germline J gene completes it. Germline CDR1 is DFQATT and CDR2 is SNEGSKA (reference sequence). V was clipped by 1 base and J by 0 bases; unmatched bases: 9. This CDR3 spans 16 amino acids.

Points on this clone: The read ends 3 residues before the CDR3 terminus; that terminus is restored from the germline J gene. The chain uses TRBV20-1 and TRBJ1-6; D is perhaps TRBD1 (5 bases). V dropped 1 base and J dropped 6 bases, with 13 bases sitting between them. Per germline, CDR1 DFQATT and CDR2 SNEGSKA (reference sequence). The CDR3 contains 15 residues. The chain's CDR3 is CSARAQTGSNSPLHF. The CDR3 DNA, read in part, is TGCAGTGCTAGAGCCCAAACAGGAAGTAATTCACCC.

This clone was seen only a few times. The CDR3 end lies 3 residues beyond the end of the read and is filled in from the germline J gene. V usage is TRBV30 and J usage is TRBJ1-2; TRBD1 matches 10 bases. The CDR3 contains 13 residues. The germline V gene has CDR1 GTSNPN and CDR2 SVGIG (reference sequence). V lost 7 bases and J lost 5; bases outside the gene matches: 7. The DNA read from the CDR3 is TGTGCCTACAGGACAGGGGGAGGATATGGC. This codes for CAYRTGGGYG. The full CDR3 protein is CAYRTGGGYGYTF.

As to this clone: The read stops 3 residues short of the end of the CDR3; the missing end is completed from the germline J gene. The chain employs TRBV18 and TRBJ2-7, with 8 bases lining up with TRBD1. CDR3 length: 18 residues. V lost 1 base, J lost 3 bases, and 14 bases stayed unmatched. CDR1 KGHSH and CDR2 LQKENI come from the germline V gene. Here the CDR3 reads CASSPRGQDFALNYEQYF. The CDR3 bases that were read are TGTGCCAGCTCACCACGGGGACAGGACTTTGCCCTTAACTACGAG.